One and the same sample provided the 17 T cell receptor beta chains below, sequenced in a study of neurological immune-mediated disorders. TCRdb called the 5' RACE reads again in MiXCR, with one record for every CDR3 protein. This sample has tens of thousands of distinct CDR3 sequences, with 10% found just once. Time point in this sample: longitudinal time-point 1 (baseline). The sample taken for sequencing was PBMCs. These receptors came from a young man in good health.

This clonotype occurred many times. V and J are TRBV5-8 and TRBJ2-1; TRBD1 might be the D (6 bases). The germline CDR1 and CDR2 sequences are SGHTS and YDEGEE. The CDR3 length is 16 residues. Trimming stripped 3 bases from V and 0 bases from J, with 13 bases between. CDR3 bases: TGTGCCAGCAGCTCCGGGACATCATACTCCTACAATGAGCAGTTCTTC. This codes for CASSSGTSYSYNEQFF.

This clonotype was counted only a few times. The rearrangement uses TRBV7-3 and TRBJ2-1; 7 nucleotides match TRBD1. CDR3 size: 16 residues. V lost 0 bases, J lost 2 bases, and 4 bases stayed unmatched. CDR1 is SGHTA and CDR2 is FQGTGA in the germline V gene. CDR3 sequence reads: CASSLTLDRAYNEQFF. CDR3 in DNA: TGTGCCAGCAGCTTAACGTTAGACAGGGCCTACAATGAGCAGTTCTTC.

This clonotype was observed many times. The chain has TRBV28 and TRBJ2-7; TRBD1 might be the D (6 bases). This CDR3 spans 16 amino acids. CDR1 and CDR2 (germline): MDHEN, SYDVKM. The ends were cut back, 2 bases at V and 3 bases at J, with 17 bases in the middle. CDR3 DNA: TGTGCCAGCAGTTTACCGACAGGCAGGGCCCGCTACGAGCAGTACTTC. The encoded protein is CASSLPTGRARYEQYF. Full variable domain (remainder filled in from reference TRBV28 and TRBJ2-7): DVKVTQSSRYLVKRTGEKVFLECVQDMDHENMFWYRQDPGLGLRLIYFSYDVKMKEKGDIPEGYSVSREKKERFSLILESASTNQTSMYLCASSLPTGRARYEQYFGPGTRLTVT.

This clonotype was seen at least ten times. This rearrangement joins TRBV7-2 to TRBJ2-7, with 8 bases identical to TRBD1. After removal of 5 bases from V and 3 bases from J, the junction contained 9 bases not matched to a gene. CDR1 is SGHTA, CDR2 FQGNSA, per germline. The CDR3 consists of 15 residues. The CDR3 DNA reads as TGTGCCAGCAGCCTTGCTGTCGGACAGGGCTACGAGCAGTACTTC. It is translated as CASSLAVGQGYEQYF.

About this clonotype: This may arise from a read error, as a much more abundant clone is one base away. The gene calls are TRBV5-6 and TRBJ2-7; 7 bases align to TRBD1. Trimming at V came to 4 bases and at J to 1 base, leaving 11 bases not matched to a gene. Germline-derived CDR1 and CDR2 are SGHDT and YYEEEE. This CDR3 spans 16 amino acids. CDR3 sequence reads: CASSEGQTWGSYEQYF. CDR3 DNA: TGTGCCAGCAGCGAGGGACAGACCTGGGGATCCTACGAGCAGTACTTC.

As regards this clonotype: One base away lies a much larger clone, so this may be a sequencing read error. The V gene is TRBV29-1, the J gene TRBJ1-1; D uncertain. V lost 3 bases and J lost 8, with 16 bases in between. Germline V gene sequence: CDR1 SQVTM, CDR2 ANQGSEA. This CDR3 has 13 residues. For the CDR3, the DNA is TGCAGCGTTGATCTCGAGGTGAGGAGGGAAGCTTTCTTT. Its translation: CSVDLEVRREAFF.

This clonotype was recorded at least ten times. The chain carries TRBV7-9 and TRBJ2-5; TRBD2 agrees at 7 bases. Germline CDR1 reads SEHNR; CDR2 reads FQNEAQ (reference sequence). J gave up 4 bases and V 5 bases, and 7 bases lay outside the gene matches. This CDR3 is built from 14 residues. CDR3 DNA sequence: TGTGCCAGCAGCCGAGAGCGGGGCGGAGAGACCCAGTACTTC. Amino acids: CASSRERGGETQYF. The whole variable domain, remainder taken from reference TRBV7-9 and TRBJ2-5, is DTGVSQNPRHKITKRGQNVTFRCDPISEHNRLYWYRQTLGQGPEFLTYFQNEAQLEKSRLLSDRFSAERPKGSFSTLEIQRTEQGDSAMYLCASSRERGGETQYFGPGTRLLVL.

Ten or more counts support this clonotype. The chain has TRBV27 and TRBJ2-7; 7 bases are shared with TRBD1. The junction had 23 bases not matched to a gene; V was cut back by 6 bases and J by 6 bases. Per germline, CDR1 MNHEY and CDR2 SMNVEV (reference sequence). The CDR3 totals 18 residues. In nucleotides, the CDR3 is TGTGCCAGCAGAACCGGGACAGCAAAAAAGACTGTCTCTGGCGAGCAGTACTTC. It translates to CASRTGTAKKTVSGEQYF.

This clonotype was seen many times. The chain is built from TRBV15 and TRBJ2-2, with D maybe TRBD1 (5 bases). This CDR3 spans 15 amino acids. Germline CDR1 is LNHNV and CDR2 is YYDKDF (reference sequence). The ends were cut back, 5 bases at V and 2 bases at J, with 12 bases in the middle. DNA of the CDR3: TGTGCCACCAGCCGCTCGGACACTAACACCGGGGAGCTGTTTTTT. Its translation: CATSRSDTNTGELFF. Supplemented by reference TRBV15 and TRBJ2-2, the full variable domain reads DAMVIQNPRYQVTQFGKPVTLSCSQTLNHNVMYWYQQKSSQAPKLLFHYYDKDFNNEADTPDNFQSRRPNTSFCFLDIRSPGLGDTAMYLCATSRSDTNTGELFFGEGSRLTVL.

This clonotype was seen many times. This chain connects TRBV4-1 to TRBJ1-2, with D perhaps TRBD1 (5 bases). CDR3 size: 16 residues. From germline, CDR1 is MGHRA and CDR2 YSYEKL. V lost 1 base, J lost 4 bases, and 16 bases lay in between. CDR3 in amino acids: CASSQGLGPLGYGYTF. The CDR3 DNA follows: TGCGCCAGCAGCCAAGGGTTGGGGCCTCTGGGCTATGGCTACACCTTC.

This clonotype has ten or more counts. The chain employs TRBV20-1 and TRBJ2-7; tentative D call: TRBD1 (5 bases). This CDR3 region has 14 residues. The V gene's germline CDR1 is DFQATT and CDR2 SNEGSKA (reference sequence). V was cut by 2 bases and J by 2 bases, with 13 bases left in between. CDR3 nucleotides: TGCAGTGCTAGATGGCAGGGTTTCCCCTACGAGCAGTACTTC. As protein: CSARWQGFPYEQYF.

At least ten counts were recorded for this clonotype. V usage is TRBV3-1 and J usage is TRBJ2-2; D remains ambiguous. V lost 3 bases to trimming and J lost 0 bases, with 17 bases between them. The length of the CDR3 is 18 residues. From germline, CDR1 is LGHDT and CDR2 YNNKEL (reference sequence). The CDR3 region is CASSQRVRTFANTGELFF. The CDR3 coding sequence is TGTGCCAGCAGCCAGCGCGTCCGAACATTCGCGAACACCGGGGAGCTGTTTTTT.

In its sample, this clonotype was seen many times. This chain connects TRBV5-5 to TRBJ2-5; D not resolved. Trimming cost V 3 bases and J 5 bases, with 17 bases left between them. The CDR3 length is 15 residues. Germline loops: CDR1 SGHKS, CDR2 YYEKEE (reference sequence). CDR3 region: CASSSSPRAEETQYF. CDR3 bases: TGTGCCAGCAGCTCCTCCCCAAGGGCCGAGGAGACCCAGTACTTC. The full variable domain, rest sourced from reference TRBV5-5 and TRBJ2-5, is DAGVTQSPTHLIKTRGQQVTLRCSPISGHKSVSWYQQVLGQGPQFIFQYYEKEERGRGNFPDRFSARQFPNYSSELNVNALLLGDSALYLCASSSSPRAEETQYFGPGTRLLVL.

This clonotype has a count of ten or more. The CDR3 is CASSFYRGGDTQYF. Written as DNA, the CDR3 is TGTGCCAGCAGCTTTTACAGGGGTGGTGATACGCAGTATTTT. The V and J genes are TRBV7-2 and TRBJ2-3, with TRBD1 matching 7 bases. The CDR3 runs to 14 residues. The germline V gene has CDR1 SGHTA and CDR2 FQGNSA. V dropped 3 bases and J dropped 6; count of bases not matched to a gene: 6.

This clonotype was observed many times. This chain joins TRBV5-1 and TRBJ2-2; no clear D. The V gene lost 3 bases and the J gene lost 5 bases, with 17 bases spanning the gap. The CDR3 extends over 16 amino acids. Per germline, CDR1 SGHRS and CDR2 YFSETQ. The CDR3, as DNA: TGCGCCAGCAGCTATTCCCCAGGAGTCAATACCGGGGAGCTGTTTTTT. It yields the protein CASSYSPGVNTGELFF.

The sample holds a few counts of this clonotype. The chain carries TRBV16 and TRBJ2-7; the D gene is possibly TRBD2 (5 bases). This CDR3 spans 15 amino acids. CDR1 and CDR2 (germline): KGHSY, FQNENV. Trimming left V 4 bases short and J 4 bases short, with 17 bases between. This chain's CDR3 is CASSRRGPTIYEQYF. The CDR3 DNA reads TGTGCCAGCAGCCGACGGGGTCCCACTATTTACGAGCAGTACTTC.

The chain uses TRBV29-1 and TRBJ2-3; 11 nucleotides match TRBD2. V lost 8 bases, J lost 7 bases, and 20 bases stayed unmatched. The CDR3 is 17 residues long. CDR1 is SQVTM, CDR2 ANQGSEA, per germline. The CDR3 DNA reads TGCAGCCTGGACCTTTTGTGGGGGGAGACTAGCGGGAATACGCAGTATTTT. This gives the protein CSLDLLWGETSGNTQYF.